This TCR beta chain appears in the sequencing data of a study of cytomegalovirus exposure and HLA in healthy donors. Study conclusions and caveats: In a later analysis, across HLA loci, associated TCR counts were highest for DRB1, lowest for HLA-C.

The ends were cut back, 2 bases at V and 1 base at J, with 12 bases in the middle. Germline V gives CDR1 KGHSY, CDR2 FQNENV. The CDR3 is made up of 17 amino acids. This clone was seen a single time. Its antigen is unidentified. 60 Vbeta and 13 Jbeta primers were used in PCR. Sequencing was performed with immunoSEQ multiplex PCR; in TCRdb, only in-frame clones are kept and a portion is missing. The data show hundreds of thousands of clones, over 70% seen once. The TCR sequence derives from a boy aged 2 to 10 in good health and CMV-seronegative. The J gene is TRBJ1-6, the V gene TRBV16; perhaps TRBD1 as D (6 bases). Material: PBMCs. CDR3 in DNA: TGTGCCAGCAGCCAAGTGCCAGGGGAGTCCTATAATTCACCCCTCCACTTT. Encoded protein: CASSQVPGESYNSPLHF.